Only a few counts were recorded for the clone carrying this T cell receptor (beta chain). Per germline, CDR1 SNHLY and CDR2 FYNNEI. The CDR3 has 13 amino acids. A J-beta primer mix and a sample-barcoded 5' primer were used in a second PCR of about 7 to 11 cycles. TCRdb analysed the 5' RACE reads with MiXCR anew, one entry per CDR3 protein. The sample carries around 1,000,000 distinct CDR3 sequences, 20% to 25% recorded once. The sample is drawn from a study of blood T cells in healthy people across ages. The sample was also reused in another study, on T cells of mothers and their children.

This receptor was obtained from a girl aged 2 to 10 in good health. J is TRBJ2-1 and V is TRBV2; no clear D gene. Judging by the DNA end, TRBJ2-7 fits better; the J call may be wrong. Material: blood. CDR3 sequence reads: CASSDTMWDEQYF. As DNA, the CDR3 is TGTGCCAGCAGTGACACCATGTGGGACGAGCAGTACTTC.